This TCR beta chain was sequenced in a study of vaccination effects on CD4 cells after COVID-19. ViraFEST expansion of antigen-specific CD4+ T cells with viral peptide pools preceded sequencing. With about ten days of culture completed, CD4+ T cells were isolated. By PCR, the person was confirmed to have had SARS-CoV-2 infection between March and December 2020. Of note for this clone: Its antigen remains unidentified.

TCRdb keeps only in-frame clones here, not all; method: immunoSEQ multiplex PCR. The repertoire holds roughly 70,000 clones, with about 69% as singletons. The CDR3 is made up of 14 amino acids. Germline CDR1 and CDR2: LNHDA and SQIVND (reference sequence). The V and J ends lost 5 bases and 0 bases respectively, with 9 bases between them. This chain links TRBV19 with TRBJ2-3; D ambiguous. This receptor was identified in a human donor who had a prior SARS-CoV-2 infection. The material was CD4+ T cells from PBMCs cultured with HIV peptides, obtained before COVID-19 vaccination. Subset described: HIV-1 Nef peptide pool negative control/reference culture. This CDR3 is CASSEWPSTDTQYF. The DNA of the CDR3 is TGTGCCAGTAGTGAATGGCCTAGCACAGATACGCAGTATTTT.